These 11 T cell receptor beta chains came from one sample sequenced in a study of blood T cell repertoires in COVID-19. The protocol was immunoSEQ multiplex PCR, while the TCRdb copy is restricted to in-frame clones and leaves out a portion. This table has 110,000 to 150,000 clones, 70% to 90% appearing once. The sample comprised peripheral blood. The origin of the receptors is a woman aged 55-70 years with acute or convalescent COVID-19.

This chain uses TRBV19 with TRBJ1-2; TRBD1 agrees at 10 bases. This CDR3 is built from 16 residues. The V gene's germline CDR1 is LNHDA and CDR2 SQIVND (reference sequence). The V and J ends lost 0 bases and 5 bases, in that order; junction bases with no gene match: 6. The CDR3 loop is CASSIDGTGAAYGYTF. The CDR3 bases are TGTGCCAGTAGTATAGACGGGACAGGGGCCGCTTATGGCTACACCTTC. The complete variable domain, with remaining parts taken from reference TRBV19 and TRBJ1-2, reads DGGITQSPKYLFRKEGQNVTLSCEQNLNHDAMYWYRQDPGQGLRLIYYSQIVNDFQKGDIAEGYSVSREKKESFPLTVTSAQKNPTAFYLCASSIDGTGAAYGYTFGSGTRLTVV.

This clone appeared a single time. The chain links TRBV6-1 to TRBJ1-5, with 9 nucleotides matching TRBD1. Germline assignment: CDR1 MNHNS and CDR2 SASEGT. After removal of 4 bases from V and 3 bases from J, the junction contained 7 bases not matched to a gene. There are 16 residues in the CDR3. The CDR3 region is CASSGTGALSNQPQHF. The CDR3 region has the DNA TGTGCCAGCAGTGGGACAGGGGCCCTTTCCAATCAGCCCCAGCATTTT.

The rearrangement links TRBV4-2 to TRBJ2-5, with TRBD2 matching 13 bases. CDR3 length: 15 amino acids. The trim removed 4 bases at V and 3 bases at J, leaving 2 bases unmatched. The germline V gene encodes CDR1 LGHNA and CDR2 YNFKEQ. The CDR3 protein is CASSPLAGGKETQYF. Written as DNA, the CDR3 is TGTGCCAGCAGCCCACTAGCGGGGGGGAAAGAGACCCAGTACTTC.

To note about this clone: One end of the junction fails to match germline, which may point to a read error. This rearrangement joins TRBV7-7 to TRBJ2-5, with a possible D match to TRBD1 (6 bases). Germline V lookup: CDR1 SSHAT, CDR2 FNYEAQ (reference sequence). CDR3 length: 14 residues. CDR3 loop: CASSPRTVQETQYF. The DNA of the CDR3 is TGTGCTAGCAGCCCCCGGACAGTCCAAGAGACCCAGTACTTC.

The chain joins TRBV7-9 to TRBJ1-2, with 8 bases matching TRBD1. CDR1 SEHNR and CDR2 FQNEAQ come from the germline V gene (reference sequence). The CDR3 covers 15 residues. The ends lost 5 bases at V and 2 bases at J; junction bases unmatched: 7. In DNA, the CDR3 is TGTGCCAGCAGCGCCTACGACAGGGGAAACTATGGCTACACCTTC. It specifies CASSAYDRGNYGYTF.

This clone was recorded once. J is TRBJ2-2 and V is TRBV4-2; D is unresolved. The CDR3 extends over 16 amino acids. CDR1 is LGHNA, CDR2 YNFKEQ, per germline. Trimming pared 1 base from V and 0 bases from J, leaving 9 bases between. The CDR3 DNA follows: TGTGCCAGCAGCCAAGCAGACTCCGCGAACACCGGGGAGCTGTTTTTT. As protein: CASSQADSANTGELFF.

The genes are TRBV28 and TRBJ1-4; 9 bases are a match to TRBD1. Germline V gene lookup returns CDR1 MDHEN and CDR2 SYDVKM. The junction had 11 bases not matched to a gene; V was cut back by 8 bases and J by 10 bases. This CDR3 is built from 14 residues. The CDR3 is CASALGTGGGKLFF. The CDR3 nucleotides read TGTGCCAGCGCACTGGGAACAGGGGGCGGAAAACTGTTTTTT.

The rearrangement links TRBV18 to TRBJ1-1; 9 bases line up with TRBD1. V lost 4 bases to trimming and J lost 4 bases; unmatched junction nucleotides: 13. The CDR3 is 17 residues long. Germline-derived CDR1 and CDR2 are KGHSH and LQKENI. The CDR3 region has the DNA TGTGCCAGCTCACGGGACAGGGCTCAGGACGCGGGCACTGAAGCTTTCTTT. This encodes CASSRDRAQDAGTEAFF.

The chain combines TRBV6-4 with TRBJ2-3, with 8 bases matching TRBD1. There are 15 residues in the CDR3. With 4 bases clipped from V and 2 bases from J, the junction kept 5 bases outside the gene matches. Germline V CDR1 and CDR2: MRHNA, SNTAGT. The CDR3 loop reads CASSVTGAITDTQYF. In DNA form, the CDR3 reads TGTGCCAGCAGTGTGACAGGGGCGATCACAGATACGCAGTATTTT.

The chain carries TRBV5-1 and TRBJ2-2; D remains ambiguous. Germline V lookup: CDR1 SGHRS, CDR2 YFSETQ. This CDR3 spans 14 amino acids. With 2 bases removed from V and 0 bases from J, the gap between germline ends came to 5 bases. The CDR3 region has the DNA TGCGCCAGCAGCTTCCAGGCGAACACCGGGGAGCTGTTTTTT. This translates into CASSFQANTGELFF.

V is TRBV28 and J is TRBJ1-5, with D perhaps TRBD1 (6 bases). The germline CDR1 and CDR2 sequences are MDHEN and SYDVKM. The CDR3 has 20 residues. V dropped 4 bases and J dropped 0 bases, with 25 bases sitting between them. CDR3 nucleotides: TGTGCCAGCAGTTCACGCCGGGGGGGCAGCGTATGGGCTAGCAATCAGCCCCAGCATTTT. This codes for CASSSRRGGSVWASNQPQHF. The variable domain in full, completed from reference TRBV28 and TRBJ1-5, reads DVKVTQSSRYLVKRTGEKVFLECVQDMDHENMFWYRQDPGLGLRLIYFSYDVKMKEKGDIPEGYSVSREKKERFSLILESASTNQTSMYLCASSSRRGGSVWASNQPQHFGDGTRLSIL.